This TCR beta chain was captured in a study of human T cells and chemical hapten exposure. Study-wide results and limits: Since the donors had alopecia, their immune response may not be the same as that of healthy people. As patch test score rose, PT1 expanded TCR counts tended to rise as well.

The time point is: pre-sensitization, week 0. Treatment in this sample: therapeutic diphenylcyclopropenone sensitization with weekly scalp DPC. The CDR3 has 15 amino acids. V lost 0 bases to trimming and J lost 6 bases, with 9 bases between them. Germline lookup yields CDR1 LGHNA and CDR2 YNFKEQ. Single cDNA molecules in the library carried unique molecular identifiers attached during preparation. TCRdb passed the RACE reads through MiXCR, listing each CDR3 protein once. The sample records roughly 380,000 distinct CDR3 sequences, roughly 5.3% being singletons. The table lists this clonotype with many counts. Its antigen is unknown.

The sequenced sample was whole blood, obtained in connection with sensitization to the hapten diphenylcyclopropenone (DPC). The genes are TRBV4-2 and TRBJ1-6; D is unclear. The clonotype originates from a woman between 45 and 65 years old with alopecia areata. Some clones in this sample may be carry-over from other donors' samples. The CDR3 loop reads CASSQDKSSNSPLHF. The CDR3 DNA follows: TGTGCCAGCAGCCAAGACAAGAGCTCTAATTCACCCCTCCACTTT.